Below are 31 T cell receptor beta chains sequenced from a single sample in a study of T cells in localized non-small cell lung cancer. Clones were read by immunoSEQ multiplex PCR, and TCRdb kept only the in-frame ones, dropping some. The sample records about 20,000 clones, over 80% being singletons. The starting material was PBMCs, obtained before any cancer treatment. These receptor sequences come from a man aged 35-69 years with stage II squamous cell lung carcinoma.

CDR3 in DNA: TGTGCCTGGATCCCCTCCCATGGCTTCAGGGAGCTGTTTTTT. This encodes CAWIPSHGFRELFF. This sequence joins TRBV30 and TRBJ2-2; D remains unclear. Trimming took off 4 bases at V and 9 bases at J, with 18 bases between the two ends. There are 14 residues in the CDR3. Germline CDR1 and CDR2: GTSNPN and SVGIG (reference sequence).

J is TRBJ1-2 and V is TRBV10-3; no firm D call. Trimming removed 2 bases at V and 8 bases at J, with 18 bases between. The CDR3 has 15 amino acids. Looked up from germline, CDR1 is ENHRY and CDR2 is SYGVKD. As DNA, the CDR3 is TGTGCCATCAGTGAGGCCGGACCGCTCAAAGCGGGCTACACCTTC. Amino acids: CAISEAGPLKAGYTF.

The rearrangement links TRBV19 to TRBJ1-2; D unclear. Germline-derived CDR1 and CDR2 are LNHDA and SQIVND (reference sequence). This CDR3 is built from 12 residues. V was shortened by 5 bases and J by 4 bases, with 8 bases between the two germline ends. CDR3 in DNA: TGTGCCAGTAGTTCAGAAGTCTATGGCTACACCTTC. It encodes CASSSEVYGYTF.

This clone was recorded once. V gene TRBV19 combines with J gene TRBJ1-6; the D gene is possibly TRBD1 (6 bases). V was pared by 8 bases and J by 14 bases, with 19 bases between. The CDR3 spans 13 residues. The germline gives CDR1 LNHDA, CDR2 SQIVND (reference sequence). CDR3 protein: CASQRQVLGTLHF. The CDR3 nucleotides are TGTGCCAGTCAACGACAGGTGCTCGGGACCCTCCACTTT.

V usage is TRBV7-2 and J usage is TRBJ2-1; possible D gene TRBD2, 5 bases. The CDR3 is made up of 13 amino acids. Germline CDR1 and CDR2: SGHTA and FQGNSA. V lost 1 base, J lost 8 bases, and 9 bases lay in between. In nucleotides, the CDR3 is TGTGCCAGCAGCTTAGTTGGGAGCGATGAGCAGTTCTTC. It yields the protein CASSLVGSDEQFF.

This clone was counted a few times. CDR3 DNA: TGTGCCAGCAGCCCCTTCAGCGCGGGAGTGGGGGAGCTGTTTTTT. It is translated as CASSPFSAGVGELFF. V is TRBV7-2 and J is TRBJ2-2, with 7 bases that match TRBD2. The CDR3 runs 15 residues. Germline-derived CDR1 and CDR2 are SGHTA and FQGNSA. After removal of 5 bases from V and 8 bases from J, the junction contained 11 bases not matched to a gene.

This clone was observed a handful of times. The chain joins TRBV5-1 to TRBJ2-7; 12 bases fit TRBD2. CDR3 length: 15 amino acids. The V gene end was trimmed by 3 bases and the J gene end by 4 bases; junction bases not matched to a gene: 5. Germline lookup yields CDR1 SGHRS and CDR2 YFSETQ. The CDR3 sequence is CASSSSGRAGYEQYF. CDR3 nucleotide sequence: TGCGCCAGCAGCTCTAGCGGGAGGGCCGGTTACGAGCAGTACTTC.

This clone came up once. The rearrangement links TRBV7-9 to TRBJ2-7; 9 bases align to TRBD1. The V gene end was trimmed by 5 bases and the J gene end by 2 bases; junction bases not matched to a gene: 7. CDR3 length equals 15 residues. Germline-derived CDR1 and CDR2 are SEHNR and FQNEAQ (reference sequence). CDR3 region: CASSPPGQGTYEQYF. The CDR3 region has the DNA TGTGCCAGCAGCCCACCCGGACAGGGGACCTACGAGCAGTACTTC.

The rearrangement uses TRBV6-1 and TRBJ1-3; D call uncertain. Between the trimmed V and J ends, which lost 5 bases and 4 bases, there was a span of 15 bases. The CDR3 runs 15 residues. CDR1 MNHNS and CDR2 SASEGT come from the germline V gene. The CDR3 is CASSLKLAEGNTIYF. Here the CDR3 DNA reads TGTGCCAGCAGTCTGAAGCTAGCTGAGGGAAACACCATATATTTT.

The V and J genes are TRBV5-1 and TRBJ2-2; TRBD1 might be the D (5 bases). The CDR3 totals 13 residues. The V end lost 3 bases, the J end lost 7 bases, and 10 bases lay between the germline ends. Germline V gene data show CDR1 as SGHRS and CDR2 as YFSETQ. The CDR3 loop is CASSSLGVGELFF. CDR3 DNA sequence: TGCGCCAGCAGCTCGCTAGGGGTCGGGGAGCTGTTTTTT.

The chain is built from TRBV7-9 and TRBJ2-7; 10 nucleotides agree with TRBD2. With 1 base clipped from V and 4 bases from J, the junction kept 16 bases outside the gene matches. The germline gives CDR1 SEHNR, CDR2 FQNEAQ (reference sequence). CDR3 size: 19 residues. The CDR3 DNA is TGTGCCAGCAGCTTAGAGGGGGGACTAGCGCACATTCCCCAGTACGAGCAGTACTTC. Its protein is CASSLEGGLAHIPQYEQYF.

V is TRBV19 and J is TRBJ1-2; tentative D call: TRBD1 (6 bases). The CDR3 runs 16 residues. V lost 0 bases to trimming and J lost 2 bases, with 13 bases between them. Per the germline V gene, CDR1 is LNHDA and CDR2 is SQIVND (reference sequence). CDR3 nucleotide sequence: TGTGCCAGTAGTATAGACAGCCAGGGGAGCAACTATGGCTACACCTTC. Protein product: CASSIDSQGSNYGYTF.

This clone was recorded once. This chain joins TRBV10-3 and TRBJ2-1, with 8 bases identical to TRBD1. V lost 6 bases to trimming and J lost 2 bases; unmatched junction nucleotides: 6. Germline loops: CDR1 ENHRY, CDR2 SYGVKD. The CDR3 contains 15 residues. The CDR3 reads CAIRPAGGAYNEQFF. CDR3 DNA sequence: TGTGCCATCAGGCCTGCAGGGGGCGCCTACAATGAGCAGTTCTTC.

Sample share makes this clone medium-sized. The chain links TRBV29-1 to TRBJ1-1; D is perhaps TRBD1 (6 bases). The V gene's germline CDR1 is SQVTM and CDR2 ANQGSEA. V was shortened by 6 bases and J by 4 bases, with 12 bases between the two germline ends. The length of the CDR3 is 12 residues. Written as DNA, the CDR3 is TGCAGCGTGGGGACGGGGGCCACTGAAGCTTTCTTT. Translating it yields CSVGTGATEAFF.

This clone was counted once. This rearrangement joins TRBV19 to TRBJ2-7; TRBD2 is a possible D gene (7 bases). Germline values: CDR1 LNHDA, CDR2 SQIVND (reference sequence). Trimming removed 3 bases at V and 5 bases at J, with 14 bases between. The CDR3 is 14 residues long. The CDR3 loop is CASSIRGALNEQYF. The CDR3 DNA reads TGTGCCAGTAGTATCCGGGGGGCCTTGAACGAGCAGTACTTC.

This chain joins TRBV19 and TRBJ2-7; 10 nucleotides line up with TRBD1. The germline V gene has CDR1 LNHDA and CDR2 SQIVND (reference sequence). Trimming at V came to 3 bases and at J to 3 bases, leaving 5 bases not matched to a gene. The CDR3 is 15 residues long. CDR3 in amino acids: CASSIRTGGYYEQYF. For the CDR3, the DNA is TGTGCCAGTAGTATCCGGACAGGGGGTTACTACGAGCAGTACTTC.

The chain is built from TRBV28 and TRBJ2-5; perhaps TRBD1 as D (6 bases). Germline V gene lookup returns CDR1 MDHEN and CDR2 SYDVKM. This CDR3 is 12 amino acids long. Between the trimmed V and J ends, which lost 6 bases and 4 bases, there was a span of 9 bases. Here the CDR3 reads CASRQGRETQYF. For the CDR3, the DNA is TGTGCCAGCAGACAGGGCCGAGAGACCCAGTACTTC.

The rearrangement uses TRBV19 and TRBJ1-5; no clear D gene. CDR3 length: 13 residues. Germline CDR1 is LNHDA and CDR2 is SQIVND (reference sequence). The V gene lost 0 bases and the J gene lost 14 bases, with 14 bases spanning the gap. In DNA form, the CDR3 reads TGTGCCAGTAGTATAGATGTGGACGGCCGCGAGCATTTT. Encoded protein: CASSIDVDGREHF.

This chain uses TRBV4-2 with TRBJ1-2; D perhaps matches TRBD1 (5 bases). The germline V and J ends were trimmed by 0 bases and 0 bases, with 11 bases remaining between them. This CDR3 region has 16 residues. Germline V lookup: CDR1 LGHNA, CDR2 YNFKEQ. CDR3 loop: CASSQDIRASNYGYTF. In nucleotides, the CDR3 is TGTGCCAGCAGCCAAGATATCAGGGCATCTAACTATGGCTACACCTTC.

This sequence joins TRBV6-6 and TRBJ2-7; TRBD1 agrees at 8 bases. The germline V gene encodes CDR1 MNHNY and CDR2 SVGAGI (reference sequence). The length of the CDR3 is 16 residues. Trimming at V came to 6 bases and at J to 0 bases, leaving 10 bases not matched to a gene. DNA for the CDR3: TGTGCCAGCAGCTGGGCGGGGACAGGTAACTCCTACGAGCAGTACTTC. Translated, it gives CASSWAGTGNSYEQYF.

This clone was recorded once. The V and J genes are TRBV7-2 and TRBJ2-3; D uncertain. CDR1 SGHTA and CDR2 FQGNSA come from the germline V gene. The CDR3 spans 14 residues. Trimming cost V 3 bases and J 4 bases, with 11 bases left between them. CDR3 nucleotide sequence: TGTGCCAGCAGCTTTCATTCGTCGGCAGATACGCAGTATTTT. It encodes CASSFHSSADTQYF.

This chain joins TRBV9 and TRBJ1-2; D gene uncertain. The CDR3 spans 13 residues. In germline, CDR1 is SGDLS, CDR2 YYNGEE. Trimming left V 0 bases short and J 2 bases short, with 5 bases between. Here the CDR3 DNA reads TGTGCCAGCAGCGTAGCCAGAAACTATGGCTACACCTTC. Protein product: CASSVARNYGYTF.

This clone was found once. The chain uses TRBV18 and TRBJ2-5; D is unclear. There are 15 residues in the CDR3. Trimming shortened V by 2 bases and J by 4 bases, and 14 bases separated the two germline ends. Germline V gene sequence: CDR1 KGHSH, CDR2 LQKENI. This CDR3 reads CASSPDIGSRETQYF. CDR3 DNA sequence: TGTGCCAGCTCACCAGACATCGGCAGTCGAGAGACCCAGTACTTC.

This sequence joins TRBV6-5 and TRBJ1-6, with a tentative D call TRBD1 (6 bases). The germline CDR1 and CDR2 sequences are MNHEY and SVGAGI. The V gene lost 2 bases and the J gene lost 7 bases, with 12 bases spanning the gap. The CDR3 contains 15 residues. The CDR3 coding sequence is TGTGCCAGCAGTTACGAGGGGGGCCTGAATTCACCCCTCCACTTT. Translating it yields CASSYEGGLNSPLHF.

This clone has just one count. The CDR3 sequence is CASSNRQGGTKAFF. CDR3 sequence (DNA): TGTGCCAGCTCAAATCGACAGGGTGGGACGAAAGCTTTCTTT. The chain links TRBV28 to TRBJ1-1; 7 positions agree with TRBD1. CDR3 length equals 14 residues. Germline CDR1 and CDR2: MDHEN and SYDVKM. V gave up 8 bases and J gave up 9 bases; unmatched junction bases: 15.

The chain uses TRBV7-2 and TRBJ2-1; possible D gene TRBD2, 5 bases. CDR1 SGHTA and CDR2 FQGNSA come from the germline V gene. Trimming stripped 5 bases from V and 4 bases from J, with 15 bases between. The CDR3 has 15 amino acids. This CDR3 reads CASSLSEGGYNEQFF. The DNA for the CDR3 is TGTGCCAGCAGCCTCTCAGAGGGCGGATACAATGAGCAGTTCTTC.

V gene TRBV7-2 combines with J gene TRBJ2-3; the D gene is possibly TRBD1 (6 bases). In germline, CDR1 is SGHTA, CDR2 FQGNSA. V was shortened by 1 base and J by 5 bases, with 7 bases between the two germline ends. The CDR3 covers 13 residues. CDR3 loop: CASSLDRVDTQYF. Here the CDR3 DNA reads TGTGCCAGCAGCTTAGACAGGGTAGATACGCAGTATTTT.

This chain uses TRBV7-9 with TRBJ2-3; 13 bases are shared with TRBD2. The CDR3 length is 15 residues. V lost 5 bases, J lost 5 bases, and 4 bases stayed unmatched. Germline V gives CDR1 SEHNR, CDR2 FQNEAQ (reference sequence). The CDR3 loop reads CASSPGLAGVDTQYF. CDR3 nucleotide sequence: TGTGCCAGCAGCCCAGGACTAGCGGGGGTAGATACGCAGTATTTT.

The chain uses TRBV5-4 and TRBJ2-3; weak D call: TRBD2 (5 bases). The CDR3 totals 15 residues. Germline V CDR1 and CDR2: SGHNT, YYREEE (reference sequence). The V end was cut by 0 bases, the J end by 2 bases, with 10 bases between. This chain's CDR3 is CASSLDGMVTDTQYF. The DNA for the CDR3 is TGTGCCAGCAGCTTGGACGGGATGGTCACAGATACGCAGTATTTT.

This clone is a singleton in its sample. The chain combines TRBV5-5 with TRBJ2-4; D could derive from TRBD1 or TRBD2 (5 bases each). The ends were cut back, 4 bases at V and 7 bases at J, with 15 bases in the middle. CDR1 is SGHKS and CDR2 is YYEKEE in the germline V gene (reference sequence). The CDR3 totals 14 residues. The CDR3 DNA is TGTGCCAGCAGCGGGGACCTCGGAAGGAACATTCAGTACTTC. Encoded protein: CASSGDLGRNIQYF.

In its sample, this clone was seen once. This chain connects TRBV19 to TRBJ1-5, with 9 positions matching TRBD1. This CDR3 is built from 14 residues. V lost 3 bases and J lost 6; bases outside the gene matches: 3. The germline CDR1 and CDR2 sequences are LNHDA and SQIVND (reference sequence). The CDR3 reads CASSIRTGAQPQHF. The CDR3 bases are TGTGCCAGTAGTATCAGGACAGGGGCTCAGCCCCAGCATTTT.